Listed here are 29 T cell receptor beta chains from one sample, sequenced in a study of blood T cell repertoires in COVID-19. TCRdb keeps only in-frame clones here, not all; method: immunoSEQ multiplex PCR. The sample carries roughly 76,000 clones, approximately 89% recorded once. Material: peripheral blood. The receptors derive from a woman aged 60-75 years with active COVID-19.

V usage is TRBV7-2 and J usage is TRBJ2-4; D perhaps matches TRBD2 (5 bases). The germline CDR1 and CDR2 sequences are SGHTA and FQGNSA. CDR3 length: 16 amino acids. V was trimmed by 5 bases and J by 9 bases, leaving 23 bases between them. DNA of the CDR3: TGTGCCAGCAGCCCCCGAGTAAATAGCGAGGGCCGCATTCAGTACTTC. Amino acids: CASSPRVNSEGRIQYF. The full variable domain, with the rest looked up from reference TRBV7-2 and TRBJ2-4, is GAGVSQSPSNKVTEKGKDVELRCDPISGHTALYWYRQSLGQGLEFLIYFQGNSAPDKSGLPSDRFSAERTGGSVSTLTIQRTQQEDSAVYLCASSPRVNSEGRIQYFGAGTRLSVL.

The chain has TRBV12-5 and TRBJ2-1, with 7 positions matching TRBD2. V shed 1 base and J 7 bases; nucleotides not matched to a gene: 13. The germline CDR1 and CDR2 sequences are LGHNT and FRNRAP. This CDR3 has 17 residues. CDR3 coding DNA: TGTGCTAGTGGTTTGGCCGGGGTGGGAGGGATGATAAATGAGCAGTTCTTC. Translating gives CASGLAGVGGMINEQFF.

V and J are TRBV19 and TRBJ2-6; D possibly corresponds to TRBD2 (6 bases). The CDR3 is made up of 15 amino acids. Germline assignment: CDR1 LNHDA and CDR2 SQIVND (reference sequence). The V gene lost 5 bases and the J gene lost 3 bases, with 11 bases spanning the gap. CDR3 residues: CASSFKGLGANVLTF. The CDR3 coding sequence is TGTGCCAGTAGTTTTAAGGGACTTGGGGCCAACGTCCTGACTTTC.

The rearrangement uses TRBV7-9 and TRBJ1-1, with 11 positions matching TRBD1. Germline CDR1 and CDR2: SEHNR and FQNEAQ (reference sequence). J lost 3 bases, V lost 5 bases, and 14 bases had no gene match. This CDR3 region has 18 residues. The CDR3 DNA sequence: TGTGCCAGCAGCCCCGCTGCAGGGACAGGGGGAGTGTACACTGAAGCTTTCTTT. Its translation: CASSPAAGTGGVYTEAFF.

This sequence joins TRBV2 and TRBJ1-5; D gene ambiguous. V gave up 6 bases and J gave up 6 bases, with 9 bases separating them. The CDR3 is 12 residues long. Germline CDR1 reads SNHLY; CDR2 reads FYNNEI. CDR3 sequence reads: CASRSGSQPQHF. The CDR3 region has the DNA TGTGCCAGCAGATCAGGTAGTCAGCCCCAGCATTTT.

V and J are TRBV13 and TRBJ1-1, with TRBD1 identical over 7 bases. The CDR3 runs to 15 residues. Germline V lookup: CDR1 PRHDT, CDR2 FYEKMQ (reference sequence). With V trimmed by 6 bases and J by 5 bases, 12 bases remained unmatched. CDR3 sequence reads: CASSNRRGRATEAFF. The CDR3 DNA reads TGTGCCAGCAGTAATAGAAGGGGGCGAGCAACTGAAGCTTTCTTT.

This clone appeared once. V is TRBV19 and J is TRBJ2-1; 12 bases are shared with TRBD2. The V gene's germline CDR1 is LNHDA and CDR2 SQIVND (reference sequence). V was pared by 6 bases and J by 5 bases, with 11 bases of the junction left unmatched. CDR3 size: 17 residues. CDR3 sequence reads: CASSGSLAGGTNNEQFF. CDR3 DNA: TGTGCCAGTAGCGGCTCACTAGCGGGAGGAACAAACAATGAGCAGTTCTTC.

The chain carries TRBV29-1 and TRBJ2-2; D not certain. CDR1 is SQVTM and CDR2 is ANQGSEA in the germline V gene. V was shortened by 3 bases and J by 1 base, with 9 bases between the two germline ends. The CDR3 is 14 residues long. The CDR3 loop reads CSVDTAKNTGELFF. Written as DNA, the CDR3 is TGCAGCGTTGATACAGCAAAGAACACCGGGGAGCTGTTTTTT.

The V call is TRBV18, the J call TRBJ2-7; tentative D call: TRBD1 (5 bases). The V and J ends lost 4 bases and 3 bases respectively, with 13 bases between them. The CDR3 is made up of 14 amino acids. Germline assignment: CDR1 KGHSH and CDR2 LQKENI. The CDR3: CASSLQGLDYEQYF. DNA for the CDR3: TGTGCCAGCTCACTTCAGGGTCTGGACTACGAGCAGTACTTC. Full variable domain (outside the CDR3, taken from reference TRBV18 and TRBJ2-7): NAGVMQNPRHLVRRRGQEARLRCSPMKGHSHVYWYRQLPEEGLKFMVYLQKENIIDESGMPKERFSAEFPKEGPSILRIQQVVRGDSAAYFCASSLQGLDYEQYFGPGTRLTVT.

V is TRBV18 and J is TRBJ1-1; D remains ambiguous. The CDR3 sequence is 14 residues long. Germline V gene data show CDR1 as KGHSH and CDR2 as LQKENI. Trimming removed 3 bases from V and 5 bases from J, with 13 bases in between. The CDR3 here is CASSPREGWTEAFF. CDR3 coding DNA: TGTGCCAGCTCACCCCGTGAGGGCTGGACTGAAGCTTTCTTT.

The V gene is TRBV5-1, the J gene TRBJ1-1, with TRBD1 identical over 10 bases. This CDR3 has 14 amino acids. J was trimmed by 4 bases and V by 7 bases; bases with no gene match: 7. From germline, CDR1 is SGHRS and CDR2 YFSETQ. CDR3 in amino acids: CASFDRGRSTEAFF. DNA for the CDR3: TGCGCCAGCTTCGACAGGGGGCGCAGCACTGAAGCTTTCTTT.

J is TRBJ1-2 and V is TRBV7-2; 8 nucleotides line up with TRBD1. The CDR3 is 12 residues long. The V segment lost 2 bases and the J segment 14 bases; nucleotides outside the gene matches: 7. CDR1 is SGHTA and CDR2 is FQGNSA in the germline V gene. The CDR3 nucleotides read TGTGCCAGCAGCTTACCAGGGGGCGCGTATACCTTC. It specifies CASSLPGGAYTF.

V usage is TRBV28 and J usage is TRBJ1-4; the match to TRBD1 covers 10 bases. Germline values: CDR1 MDHEN, CDR2 SYDVKM. Trimming at V came to 5 bases and at J to 6 bases, leaving 9 bases not matched to a gene. The CDR3 has 16 amino acids. CDR3 loop: CASSSYTGTGDEKLFF. In DNA form, the CDR3 reads TGTGCCAGCAGTAGCTACACCGGGACAGGGGATGAAAAACTGTTTTTT.

CDR3 protein: CASSFSSGNTIYF. DNA for the CDR3: TGTGCCAGCAGTTTTAGCTCTGGAAACACCATATATTTT. The chain uses TRBV12-3 or TRBV12-4 and TRBJ1-3, with D unresolved. This CDR3 has 13 residues. V gave up 3 bases and J gave up 0 bases, with 3 bases separating them.

The rearrangement uses TRBV28 and TRBJ2-7, with TRBD2 matching 7 bases. V shed 6 bases, J shed 3 bases, and the junction held 2 bases outside the gene matches. Germline values: CDR1 MDHEN, CDR2 SYDVKM. The CDR3 extends over 12 amino acids. In nucleotides, the CDR3 is TGTGCCAGCAGGAGCGGGGTCTACGAGCAGTACTTC. Translation: CASRSGVYEQYF.

This chain connects TRBV20-1 to TRBJ1-2; 7 bases match TRBD1. Germline values: CDR1 DFQATT, CDR2 SNEGSKA (reference sequence). The V segment lost 5 bases and the J segment 9 bases; nucleotides outside the gene matches: 6. The length of the CDR3 is 11 residues. CDR3 residues: CSAGTEGRYTF. The CDR3 coding sequence is TGCAGTGCTGGGACAGAGGGACGCTACACCTTC.

This sequence joins TRBV10-2 and TRBJ2-5, with 9 bases that match TRBD2. Germline CDR1 reads WSHSY; CDR2 reads SAAADI. The CDR3 consists of 13 residues. With 6 bases clipped from V and 2 bases from J, the junction kept 1 base outside the gene matches. CDR3 region: CASRTSGQETQYF. The CDR3 bases are TGCGCCAGCAGGACTAGCGGACAAGAGACCCAGTACTTC.

The chain links TRBV30 to TRBJ1-2; D is perhaps TRBD1 (6 bases). The CDR3 sequence is 13 residues long. From germline, CDR1 is GTSNPN and CDR2 SVGIG (reference sequence). Trimming stripped 5 bases from V and 9 bases from J, with 19 bases between. The CDR3 coding sequence is TGTGCCTGGTTACAGGGTGCAGGCAGGCGCTACACCTTC. Amino acids: CAWLQGAGRRYTF.

This clone was counted a single time. The chain is built from TRBV7-7 and TRBJ2-1, with 10 bases matching TRBD2. CDR1 is SSHAT, CDR2 FNYEAQ, per germline (reference sequence). The CDR3 contains 15 residues. The junction had 6 bases not matched to a gene; V was cut back by 0 bases and J by 10 bases. The CDR3, as DNA: TGTGCCAGCAGCTTAGCGCTAGCGGGAGCCGGAGAGCAGTTCTTC. Its protein is CASSLALAGAGEQFF. Full variable domain (rest looked up from reference TRBV7-7 and TRBJ2-1): GAGVSQSPRYKVTKRGQDVTLRCDPISSHATLYWYQQALGQGPEFLTYFNYEAQPDKSGLPSDRFSAERPEGSISTLTIQRTEQRDSAMYRCASSLALAGAGEQFFGPGTRLTVL.

CDR3 loop: CAGGGGYSGYTF. The CDR3 DNA is TGTGCAGGGGGGGGAGGTTATTCTGGCTACACCTTC. This sequence joins TRBV28 and TRBJ1-2, with D maybe TRBD1 (6 bases). CDR3 length: 12 residues. Germline V gives CDR1 MDHEN, CDR2 SYDVKM.

The chain carries TRBV5-1 and TRBJ2-1, with D possibly TRBD2 on 6 matching bases. With 2 bases removed from V and 8 bases from J, the gap between germline ends came to 11 bases. The CDR3 spans 13 residues. Germline CDR1 and CDR2: SGHRS and YFSETQ. DNA of the CDR3: TGCGCCAGCAGCTTAGGACTAATGGATGAGCAGTTCTTC. Encoded protein: CASSLGLMDEQFF.

The chain is built from TRBV6-5 and TRBJ2-1; 10 bases line up with TRBD2. Germline CDR1 MNHEY, CDR2 SVGAGI. Trimming removed 6 bases from V and 5 bases from J; junction bases left unmatched: 7. The length of the CDR3 is 15 residues. CDR3 amino acids: CASSQLAGPNNEQFF. CDR3 nucleotides: TGTGCCAGCAGCCAACTAGCGGGACCTAACAATGAGCAGTTCTTC.

This chain joins TRBV5-4 and TRBJ2-2; 9 nucleotides match TRBD2. J gave up 6 bases and V 2 bases, and 8 bases lay outside the gene matches. This CDR3 spans 16 amino acids. Germline loops: CDR1 SGHNT, CDR2 YYREEE (reference sequence). CDR3 residues: CASSLAGGALAGELFF. The DNA of the CDR3 is TGTGCCAGCAGCTTAGCGGGGGGCGCGCTCGCCGGGGAGCTGTTTTTT. Full variable domain (remainder filled in from reference TRBV5-4 and TRBJ2-2): ETGVTQSPTHLIKTRGQQVTLRCSSQSGHNTVSWYQQALGQGPQFIFQYYREEENGRGNFPPRFSGLQFPNYSSELNVNALELDDSALYLCASSLAGGALAGELFFGEGSRLTVL.

The chain is built from TRBV18 and TRBJ1-1; D gene ambiguous. CDR3 size: 12 residues. The germline V and J ends were trimmed by 2 bases and 7 bases, with 8 bases remaining between them. The V gene's germline CDR1 is KGHSH and CDR2 LQKENI. CDR3 amino acids: CASSPGQFEAFF. In DNA, the CDR3 is TGTGCCAGCTCACCAGGGCAGTTTGAAGCTTTCTTT. Based on the CDR3 plus reference TRBV18 and TRBJ1-1, the full variable domain is NAGVMQNPRHLVRRRGQEARLRCSPMKGHSHVYWYRQLPEEGLKFMVYLQKENIIDESGMPKERFSAEFPKEGPSILRIQQVVRGDSAAYFCASSPGQFEAFFGQGTRLTVV.

The rearrangement uses TRBV28 and TRBJ1-2, with D tentatively TRBD1 (5 bases). This CDR3 is built from 13 residues. Trimming shortened V by 8 bases and J by 3 bases, and 13 bases separated the two germline ends. Germline values: CDR1 MDHEN, CDR2 SYDVKM. The CDR3 reads CASSAGGYYGYTF. DNA of the CDR3: TGTGCCAGCTCCGCTGGGGGGTACTATGGCTACACCTTC.

V is TRBV5-6 and J is TRBJ2-3, with D possibly being TRBD1 (6 bases). The CDR3 length is 14 residues. The germline V gene has CDR1 SGHDT and CDR2 YYEEEE. The V end lost 4 bases, the J end lost 6 bases, and 15 bases lay between the germline ends. CDR3 DNA: TGTGCCAGCAGCCAAGGGGGTCCAAGGGATACGCAGTATTTT. Protein product: CASSQGGPRDTQYF.

This chain uses TRBV30 with TRBJ2-3; 7 bases align to TRBD1. The CDR3 is made up of 15 amino acids. Trimming cost V 1 base and J 3 bases; bases outside gene matches: 7. From germline, CDR1 is GTSNPN and CDR2 SVGIG (reference sequence). CDR3 sequence reads: CAWSDGQDPTDTQYF. The CDR3 coding sequence is TGTGCCTGGAGTGACGGACAGGATCCGACAGATACGCAGTATTTT.

The V and J genes are TRBV5-1 and TRBJ1-6; D gene uncertain. Per the germline V gene, CDR1 is SGHRS and CDR2 is YFSETQ. Trimming cost V 2 bases and J 5 bases, with 8 bases left between them. The CDR3 extends over 14 amino acids. In nucleotides, the CDR3 is TGCGCCAGCAGCTTAAGCCCGCATAATTCACCCCTCCACTTT. Translating it yields CASSLSPHNSPLHF. Full variable domain (remainder filled in from reference TRBV5-1 and TRBJ1-6): KAGVTQTPRYLIKTRGQQVTLSCSPISGHRSVSWYQQTPGQGLQFLFEYFSETQRNKGNFPGRFSGRQFSNSRSEMNVSTLELGDSALYLCASSLSPHNSPLHFGNGTRLTVT.

Here the CDR3 DNA reads TGTGCCAGCAGTTTGTACGGGGGGCTCATGAACACTGAAGCTTTCTTT. Protein: CASSLYGGLMNTEAFF. The V call is TRBV28, the J call TRBJ1-1; D perhaps matches TRBD1 (6 bases). V lost 3 bases and J 0 bases, leaving 14 bases between the germline ends. This CDR3 spans 16 amino acids. Looked up from germline, CDR1 is MDHEN and CDR2 is SYDVKM.